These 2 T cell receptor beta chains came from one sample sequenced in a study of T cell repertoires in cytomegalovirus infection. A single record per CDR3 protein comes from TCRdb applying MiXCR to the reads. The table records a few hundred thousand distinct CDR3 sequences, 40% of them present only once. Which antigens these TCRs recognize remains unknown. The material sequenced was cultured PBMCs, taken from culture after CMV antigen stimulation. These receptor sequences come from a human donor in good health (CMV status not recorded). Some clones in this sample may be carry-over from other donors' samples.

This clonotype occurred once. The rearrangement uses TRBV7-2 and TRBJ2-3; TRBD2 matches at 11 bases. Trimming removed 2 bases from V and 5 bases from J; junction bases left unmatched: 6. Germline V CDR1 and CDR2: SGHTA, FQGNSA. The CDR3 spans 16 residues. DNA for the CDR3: TGTGCCAGCAGCTTAAGTCCCGGGACTAGCGGAGATACGCAGTATTTT. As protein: CASSLSPGTSGDTQYF.

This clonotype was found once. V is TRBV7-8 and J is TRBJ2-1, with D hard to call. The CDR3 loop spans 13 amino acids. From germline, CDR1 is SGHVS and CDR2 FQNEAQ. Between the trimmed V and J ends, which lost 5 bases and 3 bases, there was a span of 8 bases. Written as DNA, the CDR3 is TGTGCCAGCAGCATCAAGCGCTACAATGAGCAGTTCTTC. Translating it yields CASSIKRYNEQFF.